This entry is about one T cell receptor beta chain. Its antigen is not identified. This entry belongs to a study of beta chain features in type 1 diabetes. Germline V gene data show CDR1 as LGHNA and CDR2 as YSLEER. V lost 0 bases and J lost 4, with 12 bases in between. The CDR3 has 15 residues. Reverse transcribing all isolated RNA meant expressed TCRB transcripts were sequenced. Method: immunoSEQ multiplex PCR; TCRdb's copy keeps in-frame clones and lacks some. The sample lists 300,000 to 400,000 clones, roughly a tenth occurring once. General study findings and limits: Researchers report that Type 1 diabetes patients had moderately but significantly shorter TCRB CDR3s across all four CD4+ subsets.

The source of this sequence is a man younger than 40 with type 1 diabetes. Material: central memory CD4+ T cells from blood. The J gene is TRBJ1-2, the V gene TRBV4-3; no definite D call. CDR3 coding DNA: TGCGCCAGCAGCCAAGATTTGGTGGAGGCCTATGGCTACACCTTC. This encodes CASSQDLVEAYGYTF.